Shown below are 30 T cell receptor beta chains from a single sample sequenced in a study of blood T cell repertoires in COVID-19. Assay used: immunoSEQ multiplex PCR; TCRdb lists only in-frame clones, some missing. Among around 39,000 clones listed, around 86% were seen once. The sequencing sample was made of peripheral blood. The receptors were sampled from a man aged 55 to 70 with active COVID-19.

This clone is a singleton in its sample. The genes are TRBV5-1 and TRBJ2-1, with TRBD2 identical over 9 bases. V gave up 7 bases and J gave up 5 bases; unmatched junction bases: 4. CDR1 is SGHRS, CDR2 YFSETQ, per germline. The CDR3 loop spans 13 amino acids. CDR3 region: CASAIAGDNEQFF. For the CDR3, the DNA is TGCGCCAGCGCAATAGCGGGAGACAATGAGCAGTTCTTC. The full variable domain, completed using reference TRBV5-1 and TRBJ2-1, is KAGVTQTPRYLIKTRGQQVTLSCSPISGHRSVSWYQQTPGQGLQFLFEYFSETQRNKGNFPGRFSGRQFSNSRSEMNVSTLELGDSALYLCASAIAGDNEQFFGPGTRLTVL.

The chain links TRBV11-2 to TRBJ2-1; possible D gene TRBD2, 6 bases. Germline V CDR1 and CDR2: SGHAT, FQNNGV. The V end was cut by 3 bases, the J end by 7 bases, with 13 bases between. The CDR3 covers 14 residues. Written as DNA, the CDR3 is TGTGCCAGCAGCTTCGGGACTCCTGGAAATGAGCAGTTCTTC. Amino acids: CASSFGTPGNEQFF.

The rearrangement joins TRBV10-3 to TRBJ1-3, with 8 bases fitting TRBD1. Germline V gene sequence: CDR1 ENHRY, CDR2 SYGVKD. J gave up 4 bases and V 4 bases, and 12 bases lay outside the gene matches. The CDR3 contains 17 residues. CDR3 DNA: TGTGCCATCAGTGGCCGGACAGGGAGTGAAGGAGGAAACACCATATATTTT. It is translated as CAISGRTGSEGGNTIYF.

V gene TRBV28 combines with J gene TRBJ2-7; 9 bases line up with TRBD2. This CDR3 has 14 amino acids. V shed 6 bases, J shed 1 base, and the junction held 4 bases outside the gene matches. The germline V gene has CDR1 MDHEN and CDR2 SYDVKM. CDR3 nucleotides: TGTGCCAGCAGACCCGCGGGGGGGTCCTACGAGCAGTACTTC. It codes for CASRPAGGSYEQYF. Combining the CDR3 with reference TRBV28 and TRBJ2-7 gives the whole variable domain DVKVTQSSRYLVKRTGEKVFLECVQDMDHENMFWYRQDPGLGLRLIYFSYDVKMKEKGDIPEGYSVSREKKERFSLILESASTNQTSMYLCASRPAGGSYEQYFGPGTRLTVT.

The chain is built from TRBV9 and TRBJ2-1; 9 positions agree with TRBD2. The germline V gene encodes CDR1 SGDLS and CDR2 YYNGEE. Trimming removed 0 bases from V and 5 bases from J; junction bases left unmatched: 6. The CDR3 contains 16 residues. The CDR3 here is CASSVGGGRGNNEQFF. The CDR3 DNA reads as TGTGCCAGCAGCGTAGGGGGCGGGAGGGGAAACAATGAGCAGTTCTTC.

The V gene is TRBV19, the J gene TRBJ1-6; possible D gene TRBD1, 6 bases. This CDR3 is built from 18 residues. CDR1 is LNHDA and CDR2 is SQIVND in the germline V gene (reference sequence). V shed 5 bases and J shed 0 bases, with 17 bases lying between them. As DNA, the CDR3 is TGTGCCAGTAGTGCGGACAGAGCCCGAAGCTCCTATAATTCACCCCTCCACTTT. Protein product: CASSADRARSSYNSPLHF.

The chain recombines TRBV27 with TRBJ2-1, with D possibly matching TRBD1 (6 bases). The germline V gene has CDR1 MNHEY and CDR2 SMNVEV (reference sequence). Trimming stripped 2 bases from V and 4 bases from J, with 12 bases between. The CDR3 sequence is 15 residues long. The CDR3 DNA is TGTGCCAGCAGTTTACAGGGGAAAGGGTACAATGAGCAGTTCTTC. This gives the protein CASSLQGKGYNEQFF.

The chain combines TRBV5-6 with TRBJ1-1; tentatively, D is TRBD1 (5 bases). V lost 4 bases and J lost 0, with 13 bases in between. Germline V gives CDR1 SGHDT, CDR2 YYEEEE. This CDR3 has 15 amino acids. DNA for the CDR3: TGTGCCAGCAGCCCCATAGACAGCCTGAACACTGAAGCTTTCTTT. Residues: CASSPIDSLNTEAFF.

The V gene is TRBV7-3, the J gene TRBJ1-1; unclear D gene. Germline CDR1 reads SGHTA; CDR2 reads FQGTGA. The CDR3 sequence is 15 residues long. V lost 6 bases to trimming and J lost 5 bases, with 19 bases between them. Here the CDR3 reads CASSPSGLTLTEAFF. CDR3 nucleotide sequence: TGTGCCAGCAGTCCAAGCGGGCTAACTTTGACTGAAGCTTTCTTT.

The CDR3 loop reads CASSSTSGRVGNEQFF. The CDR3 DNA follows: TGTGCCAGCAGCTCGACTAGCGGGAGGGTAGGAAATGAGCAGTTCTTC. J is TRBJ2-1 and V is TRBV7-6, with 14 bases lining up with TRBD2. CDR1 and CDR2 from the germline V gene are SGHVS and FNYEAQ. Unmatched junction bases numbered 6, after V lost 4 bases and J lost 7 bases. This CDR3 has 16 residues.

The chain joins TRBV3-1 (or the pseudogene TRBV3-2) to TRBJ2-3; 7 nucleotides agree with TRBD1. The ends lost 0 bases at V and 2 bases at J; junction bases unmatched: 5. The CDR3 has 16 residues. Germline CDR1 and CDR2: LGHDT and YNNKEL (reference sequence). The DNA for the CDR3 is TGTGCCAGCAGCCAAGATGGAGGACAGGCCACAGATACGCAGTATTTT. It yields the protein CASSQDGGQATDTQYF.

This clone was counted a single time. The rearrangement links TRBV19 to TRBJ2-4; maybe TRBD1 (6 bases). The CDR3 extends over 18 amino acids. Germline CDR1 is LNHDA and CDR2 is SQIVND (reference sequence). V was clipped by 1 base and J by 9 bases, with 25 bases between them. CDR3 bases: TGTGCCAGTAGTATAGCAAACCGGGACACGAAAGCCGGGGTCATTCAGTACTTC. This codes for CASSIANRDTKAGVIQYF.

This clone was seen a single time. The chain has TRBV5-3 and TRBJ1-5; D call uncertain. TRBV5-3 is an ORF; its function is uncertain. CDR3 length: 15 residues. Trimming left V 2 bases short and J 3 bases short, with 12 bases between. CDR3 region: CARSFERVANQPQHF. The CDR3, as DNA: TGTGCCAGAAGCTTCGAGAGGGTGGCCAATCAGCCCCAGCATTTT.

The chain carries TRBV27 and TRBJ2-1; tentative D call: TRBD1 (6 bases). V lost 1 base and J 0 bases, leaving 10 bases between the germline ends. The CDR3 has 16 residues. CDR1 is MNHEY and CDR2 is SMNVEV in the germline V gene (reference sequence). The CDR3 protein is CASSLYRENSYNEQFF. The CDR3 DNA follows: TGTGCCAGCAGTTTATACAGGGAGAACTCCTACAATGAGCAGTTCTTC.

The rearrangement links TRBV14 to TRBJ1-4, with D unresolved. Germline V gene data show CDR1 as SGHDN and CDR2 as FVKESK. V lost 2 bases and J 5 bases, leaving 9 bases between the germline ends. The CDR3 is 14 residues long. CDR3: CASSQTDPNEKLFF. The CDR3 DNA reads TGTGCCAGCAGCCAAACAGACCCGAATGAAAAACTGTTTTTT.

The rearrangement links TRBV5-4 to TRBJ2-1, with 7 positions matching TRBD1. The junction had 11 bases not matched to a gene; V was cut back by 5 bases and J by 6 bases. Germline CDR1 is SGHNT and CDR2 is YYREEE (reference sequence). CDR3 length: 15 residues. The CDR3 reads CASSYWTGPSNEQFF. CDR3 DNA sequence: TGTGCCAGCAGTTATTGGACAGGCCCTTCCAATGAGCAGTTCTTC.

This clone was observed a single time. The CDR3, as DNA: TGTGCCAGCAATTGGCTAGCGGGAAGCGGGAGCTCCTACGAGCAGTACTTC. Translation: CASNWLAGSGSSYEQYF. The chain combines TRBV2 with TRBJ2-7, with 9 nucleotides matching TRBD2. The CDR3 has 17 residues. V gave up 7 bases and J gave up 0 bases; unmatched junction bases: 13. Per the germline V gene, CDR1 is SNHLY and CDR2 is FYNNEI.

The chain recombines TRBV5-1 with TRBJ2-1, with 8 bases identical to TRBD2. The CDR3 totals 14 residues. V shed 0 bases and J 5 bases; nucleotides not matched to a gene: 1. Germline CDR1 SGHRS, CDR2 YFSETQ. The CDR3 reads CASSLAGGDNEQFF. CDR3 DNA sequence: TGCGCCAGCAGCTTGGCGGGGGGGGACAATGAGCAGTTCTTC.

The genes are TRBV6-6 and TRBJ1-5, with TRBD1 as a possible D gene (6 bases). This CDR3 region has 16 residues. The germline gives CDR1 MNHNY, CDR2 SVGAGI (reference sequence). Between the trimmed V and J ends, which lost 0 bases and 0 bases, there was a span of 9 bases. CDR3 DNA: TGTGCCAGCAGTTACTCTCCAGGGGTTAGCAATCAGCCCCAGCATTTT. It yields the protein CASSYSPGVSNQPQHF.

This sequence joins TRBV9 and TRBJ2-1, with TRBD1 as a possible D gene (6 bases). CDR3 length: 15 residues. Germline V gene lookup returns CDR1 SGDLS and CDR2 YYNGEE. Between the trimmed V and J ends, which lost 4 bases and 0 bases, there was a span of 11 bases. The CDR3 region is CASSTGQSSYNEQFF. Written as DNA, the CDR3 is TGTGCCAGCAGCACTGGACAGAGCTCCTACAATGAGCAGTTCTTC.

This sequence joins TRBV6-6 and TRBJ1-5, with TRBD1 matching 10 bases. This CDR3 region has 16 residues. The V gene end was trimmed by 5 bases and the J gene end by 6 bases; junction bases not matched to a gene: 10. Germline V gene sequence: CDR1 MNHNY, CDR2 SVGAGI (reference sequence). CDR3 coding DNA: TGTGCCAGCAGTGGAGGGGACAGGGGTTTCGGTCAGCCCCAGCATTTT. Amino acids: CASSGGDRGFGQPQHF.

The CDR3 region is CASSPQRENTGELFF. The CDR3 DNA reads as TGTGCCAGCAGCCCCCAGCGGGAAAACACCGGGGAGCTGTTTTTT. This chain joins TRBV7-3 and TRBJ2-2; TRBD2 matches 7 bases. Germline-derived CDR1 and CDR2 are SGHTA and FQGTGA. The CDR3 contains 15 residues. V gave up 5 bases and J gave up 2 bases; unmatched junction bases: 5. Complete variable domain (other parts from reference TRBV7-3 and TRBJ2-2): GAGVSQTPSNKVTEKGKYVELRCDPISGHTALYWYRQSLGQGPEFLIYFQGTGAADDSGLPNDRFFAVRPEGSVSTLKIQRTERGDSAVYLCASSPQRENTGELFFGEGSRLTVL.

Here the CDR3 DNA reads TGCGCCAGCAGCTTGGCCGCGGTGACAGGGGTGTACAATGAGCAGTTCTTC. It specifies CASSLAAVTGVYNEQFF. The chain has TRBV5-1 and TRBJ2-1, with 8 bases fitting TRBD1. Germline CDR1 is SGHRS and CDR2 is YFSETQ. V lost 0 bases to trimming and J lost 4 bases; unmatched junction nucleotides: 9. This CDR3 region has 17 residues. Full variable domain (outside the CDR3, taken from reference TRBV5-1 and TRBJ2-1): KAGVTQTPRYLIKTRGQQVTLSCSPISGHRSVSWYQQTPGQGLQFLFEYFSETQRNKGNFPGRFSGRQFSNSRSEMNVSTLELGDSALYLCASSLAAVTGVYNEQFFGPGTRLTVL.

The V gene is TRBV10-3, the J gene TRBJ2-7; the match to TRBD1 covers 11 bases. V shed 3 bases, J shed 11 bases, and the junction held 12 bases outside the gene matches. There are 15 residues in the CDR3. Germline CDR1 is ENHRY and CDR2 is SYGVKD. This CDR3 reads CAISESGQGGSGKYF. CDR3 bases: TGTGCCATCAGTGAATCGGGACAGGGGGGGTCGGGGAAGTACTTC.

The chain links TRBV28 to TRBJ1-2, with unresolved D. Germline assignment: CDR1 MDHEN and CDR2 SYDVKM. V lost 2 bases to trimming and J lost 4 bases, with 14 bases between them. The CDR3 runs to 15 residues. The CDR3 coding sequence is TGTGCCAGCAGTTTAGGGCGTCAGCTAATCTATGGCTACACCTTC. Translation gives CASSLGRQLIYGYTF.

The V and J genes are TRBV5-1 and TRBJ2-5, with 7 bases identical to TRBD1. Germline trimming cut 4 bases from V and 2 bases from J; bases unmatched to any gene: 5. The length of the CDR3 is 14 residues. Germline CDR1 SGHRS, CDR2 YFSETQ. The CDR3 nucleotides read TGCGCCAGCAGCACTAGGACAGGACAAGAGACCCAGTACTTC. This codes for CASSTRTGQETQYF.

Judged by abundance, this clone is medium-sized. This chain uses TRBV4-2 with TRBJ2-1; 7 bases are shared with TRBD2. The CDR3 totals 15 residues. CDR1 and CDR2 (germline): LGHNA, YNFKEQ. The junction had 4 bases not matched to a gene; V was cut back by 1 base and J by 4 bases. The CDR3 sequence is CASSQASGDYNEQFF. In nucleotides, the CDR3 is TGTGCCAGCAGCCAAGCGAGCGGGGATTACAATGAGCAGTTCTTC.

The chain recombines TRBV7-3 with TRBJ2-7, with D maybe TRBD1 (5 bases). Trimming cost V 1 base and J 2 bases, with 15 bases left between them. This CDR3 has 16 residues. CDR1 is SGHTA, CDR2 FQGTGA, per germline. CDR3: CASSLMAGTGAYEQYF. DNA of the CDR3: TGTGCCAGCAGCTTAATGGCAGGAACAGGTGCCTACGAGCAGTACTTC.

This clone was counted once. The chain is built from TRBV4-3 and TRBJ2-2; D call uncertain. This CDR3 contains 14 residues. V gave up 0 bases and J gave up 7 bases, with 9 bases separating them. From germline, CDR1 is LGHNA and CDR2 YSLEER. The CDR3 region has the DNA TGCGCCAGCAGCCAAGAAGACTCCCACGGGGAGCTGTTTTTT. It translates to CASSQEDSHGELFF.

The chain uses TRBV5-6 and TRBJ2-7; TRBD2 matches 11 bases. Germline V CDR1 and CDR2: SGHDT, YYEEEE. The CDR3 totals 18 residues. Trimming at V came to 0 bases and at J to 5 bases, leaving 13 bases not matched to a gene. CDR3 residues: CASSLAYLAASGRNEQYF. The CDR3, as DNA: TGTGCCAGCAGCTTGGCCTATCTGGCGGCTAGCGGGAGGAACGAGCAGTACTTC.